The 20 T cell receptor beta chains reported below all come from one sample, sequenced in a study of T cells in Graves' hyperthyroidism and ophthalmopathy. Amplified TCR beta CDR3 regions came from RNA transcripts. The HTBI primer set drove a first-round RT-PCR of the TCR CDR3. TCRdb reprocessed the multiplex PCR reads via MiXCR and lists one record per CDR3 protein. The sample gives roughly 500,000 distinct CDR3 sequences, about 15% of which show up once; about 5.8% is in the top ten. Sample: blood. These receptors were taken from a young woman with Graves' hyperthyroidism that later progressed to Graves' ophthalmopathy.

This clonotype appeared many times. The V call is TRBV20-1, the J call TRBJ2-3; the match to TRBD2 covers 10 bases. The V gene end was trimmed by 4 bases and the J gene end by 4 bases; junction bases not matched to a gene: 17. CDR3 length equals 18 residues. Germline lookup yields CDR1 DFQATT and CDR2 SNEGSKA (reference sequence). CDR3 bases: TGCAGTGCTAAGCCGTTTAACCAGGCTAGCGGGAGACCAGATACGCAGTATTTT. This translates into CSAKPFNQASGRPDTQYF.

Many counts were recorded for this clonotype. The rearrangement uses TRBV2 and TRBJ2-7; a weak D match, TRBD1 (5 bases). The CDR3 extends over 14 amino acids. Trimming stripped 3 bases from V and 5 bases from J, with 14 bases between. CDR1 and CDR2 (germline): SNHLY, FYNNEI. As DNA, the CDR3 is TGTGCCAGCAGTGATCGCGACAGAGGTAACGAGCAGTACTTC. Translating gives CASSDRDRGNEQYF.

This clonotype appeared many times. V gene TRBV19 combines with J gene TRBJ1-6; TRBD1 matches 11 bases. Germline assignment: CDR1 LNHDA and CDR2 SQIVND (reference sequence). The V gene end was trimmed by 8 bases and the J gene end by 7 bases; junction bases not matched to a gene: 7. The CDR3 is 15 amino acids. DNA of the CDR3: TGTGCCAGTCAGAAGGACAGGGGGCAGAATTCACCCCTCCACTTT. Amino acid sequence: CASQKDRGQNSPLHF.

This clonotype was seen repeatedly, ten times or more. The rearrangement links TRBV7-8 to TRBJ1-4; D unresolved. V was clipped by 2 bases and J by 14 bases, with 15 bases between them. The germline CDR1 and CDR2 sequences are SGHVS and FQNEAQ. The CDR3 runs to 13 residues. The CDR3 coding sequence is TGTGCCAGCAGCTTAATAGGGAGTGTGGGTCTGTTTTTT. This encodes CASSLIGSVGLFF.

Many counts were recorded for this clonotype. This chain uses TRBV14 with TRBJ2-1; D ambiguous. CDR1 and CDR2 (germline): SGHDN, FVKESK. This CDR3 spans 12 amino acids. V lost 2 bases and J lost 5, with 4 bases in between. The CDR3 DNA reads TGTGCCAGCAGCCAACTCAACAATGAGCAGTTCTTC. It yields the protein CASSQLNNEQFF.

This clonotype was recorded at least ten times. V is TRBV28 and J is TRBJ2-6, with 8 bases lining up with TRBD1. V trimming: 10 bases; J trimming: 0 bases; junction bases outside the gene matches: 8. The CDR3 consists of 16 residues. In germline, CDR1 is MDHEN, CDR2 SYDVKM. The chain's CDR3 is CAIRQGPSSGANVLTF. The CDR3 DNA follows: TGTGCCATCCGACAGGGGCCGAGCTCTGGGGCCAACGTCCTGACTTTC.

This clonotype has ten or more counts. V usage is TRBV7-8 and J usage is TRBJ1-5; maybe TRBD1 (5 bases). Trimming pared 0 bases from V and 5 bases from J, leaving 17 bases between. The germline V gene encodes CDR1 SGHVS and CDR2 FQNEAQ. The CDR3 contains 17 residues. The CDR3 protein is CASSLAPRDQGDQPQHF. CDR3 sequence (DNA): TGTGCCAGCAGCTTAGCACCTAGGGACCAAGGGGATCAGCCCCAGCATTTT.

This clonotype appeared many times. J is TRBJ2-1 and V is TRBV7-9, with D possibly matching TRBD2 (6 bases). The CDR3 extends over 14 amino acids. V lost 5 bases, J lost 7 bases, and 15 bases lay in between. CDR1 is SEHNR and CDR2 is FQNEAQ in the germline V gene (reference sequence). For the CDR3, the DNA is TGTGCCAGCAGCCCCTTAGCGGCACATAATGAGCAGTTCTTC. Translating gives CASSPLAAHNEQFF.

In regard to this clonotype: The junction departs from germline at one end; a sequencing error may be responsible. J is TRBJ1-6 and V is TRBV7-3; possible D gene TRBD1, 5 bases. The CDR3 contains 14 residues. Germline assignment: CDR1 SGHTA and CDR2 FQGTGA. The CDR3 region is CAGSPGTDNSPLHF. The CDR3 DNA follows: TGTGCCGGCAGCCCAGGGACGGATAATTCACCCCTCCACTTT.

This sequence joins TRBV7-2 and TRBJ2-3; 11 bases are a match to TRBD2. Germline V gene data show CDR1 as SGHTA and CDR2 as FQGNSA. This CDR3 contains 14 residues. V lost 4 bases to trimming and J lost 4 bases; unmatched junction nucleotides: 1. In nucleotides, the CDR3 is TGTGCCAGCAGCTCGGGACTAGCGGCAGATACGCAGTATTTT. Amino acids: CASSSGLAADTQYF.

This clonotype was picked up many times. The chain has TRBV13 and TRBJ2-7; D not resolved. The CDR3 spans 14 residues. The V end was cut by 0 bases, the J end by 0 bases, with 6 bases between. The germline gives CDR1 PRHDT, CDR2 FYEKMQ (reference sequence). The CDR3 is CASSLGDISYEQYF. DNA of the CDR3: TGTGCCAGCAGCTTAGGTGATATCTCCTACGAGCAGTACTTC.

This clonotype was observed many times. The junction differs from germline at one of its ends, possibly a read error. The chain employs TRBV18 and TRBJ2-1, with TRBD1 identical over 7 bases. Germline V CDR1 and CDR2: KGHSH, LQKENI. This CDR3 has 13 amino acids. The CDR3 spells CANSRTGEGEQFF. The CDR3 nucleotides are TGTGCCAACTCAAGAACAGGGGAAGGTGAGCAGTTCTTC.

This clonotype was seen many times. The V call is TRBV5-1, the J call TRBJ2-1, with D perhaps matching TRBD2 (6 bases). Trimming shortened V by 0 bases and J by 9 bases, and 10 bases separated the two germline ends. The CDR3 consists of 13 residues. Germline V gives CDR1 SGHRS, CDR2 YFSETQ. CDR3 nucleotides: TGCGCCAGCAGCTTGGCTAGCGTCGGTGAGCAGTTCTTC. Amino acid sequence: CASSLASVGEQFF. The whole variable domain, filled in from reference TRBV5-1 and TRBJ2-1, reads KAGVTQTPRYLIKTRGQQVTLSCSPISGHRSVSWYQQTPGQGLQFLFEYFSETQRNKGNFPGRFSGRQFSNSRSEMNVSTLELGDSALYLCASSLASVGEQFFGPGTRLTVL.

This clonotype was seen only a few times. The CDR3 region is CSARGWDIIVEQFF. In DNA, the CDR3 is TGCAGTGCTAGAGGTTGGGACATCATAGTTGAGCAGTTCTTC. This chain links TRBV20-1 with TRBJ2-1; tentative D call: TRBD1 (6 bases). Germline-derived CDR1 and CDR2 are DFQATT and SNEGSKA (reference sequence). The V gene lost 1 base and the J gene lost 9 bases, with 16 bases spanning the gap. CDR3 length equals 14 residues.

This clonotype was detected once. This rearrangement joins TRBV7-2 to TRBJ2-7; 10 nucleotides match TRBD2. Germline V CDR1 and CDR2: SGHTA, FQGNSA. CDR3 length equals 17 residues. J lost 2 bases, V lost 0 bases, and 7 bases had no gene match. The CDR3 reads CASSLAWTSGATYEQYF. CDR3 nucleotide sequence: TGTGCCAGCAGCTTAGCATGGACTAGCGGAGCTACCTACGAGCAGTACTTC.

As concerns this clonotype: The junction differs from germline at one of its ends, possibly a read error. This chain joins TRBV19 and TRBJ1-1; a possible D gene is TRBD1 (5 bases). Germline V gene lookup returns CDR1 LNHDA and CDR2 SQIVND (reference sequence). The CDR3 totals 14 residues. CDR3 bases: TGTGCCAGTAGGGCGACAGAGATGAACACTGGAGCTTTCTTT. Translated, it gives CASRATEMNTGAFF.

This clonotype has at least ten counts. The chain recombines TRBV27 with TRBJ2-5; TRBD2 aligns across 7 bases. J lost 5 bases, V lost 4 bases, and 7 bases had no gene match. Germline assignment: CDR1 MNHEY and CDR2 SMNVEV (reference sequence). This CDR3 comprises 14 residues. CDR3 residues: CASSSMGGFETQYF. The DNA of the CDR3 is TGTGCCAGCAGTTCCATGGGGGGGTTCGAGACCCAGTACTTC.

This clonotype was counted at least ten times. This chain connects TRBV6-5 to TRBJ1-2; 7 bases line up with TRBD1. The CDR3 is 16 amino acids. V was pared by 0 bases and J by 7 bases, with 11 bases of the junction left unmatched. Germline V gene lookup returns CDR1 MNHEY and CDR2 SVGAGI. CDR3 sequence (DNA): TGTGCCAGCAGTTACTCGGCCGATCCAGGGGGAAGTGGCTACACCTTC. This translates into CASSYSADPGGSGYTF.

On this clonotype itself: This CDR3 is missing its conserved last phenylalanine or tryptophan, likely due to a read error. The limits of the CDR3 on the DNA are not certain, so only TCRdb's listed CDR3 is given. This chain connects TRBV20-1 to TRBJ2-7; the table assigns TRBD1, which was not confirmed against the DNA. From its first to its last residue, the CDR3 has 15 amino acids. Per the germline V gene, CDR1 is DFQATT and CDR2 is SNEGSKA (reference sequence). The CDR3 is CSARPTDASSYEQCL.

The chain employs TRBV27 and TRBJ2-4, with D possibly TRBD2 on 6 matching bases. This CDR3 region has 13 residues. Trimming shortened V by 2 bases and J by 9 bases, and 11 bases separated the two germline ends. Germline CDR1 MNHEY, CDR2 SMNVEV (reference sequence). The CDR3 DNA reads as TGTGCCAGCAGTTTAAGACTAGAGGGCATTCAGTACTTC. Protein product: CASSLRLEGIQYF.